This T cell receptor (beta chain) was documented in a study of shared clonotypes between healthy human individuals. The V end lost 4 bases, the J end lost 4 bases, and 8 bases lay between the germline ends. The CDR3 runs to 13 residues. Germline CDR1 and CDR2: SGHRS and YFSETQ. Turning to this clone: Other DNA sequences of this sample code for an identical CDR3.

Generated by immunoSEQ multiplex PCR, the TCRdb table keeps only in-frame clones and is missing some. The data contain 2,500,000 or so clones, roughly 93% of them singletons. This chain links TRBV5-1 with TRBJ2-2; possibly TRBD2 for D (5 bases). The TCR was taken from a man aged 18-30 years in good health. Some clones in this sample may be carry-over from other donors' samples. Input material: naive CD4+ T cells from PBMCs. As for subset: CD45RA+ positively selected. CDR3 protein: CASSPEGTGELFF. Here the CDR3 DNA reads TGCGCCAGCAGCCCCGAGGGCACCGGGGAGCTGTTTTTT.